The 27 T cell receptor beta chains given below trace back to one sample, sequenced in a study of T cells after yellow fever vaccination. TCRdb reanalysed the 5' RACE reads using MiXCR and keeps one entry per CDR3 protein. The sample contains a few hundred thousand distinct CDR3 sequences, roughly 19% of which appear only once. The sample in question was PBMCs, obtained 15 days after the yellow fever booster vaccination. These receptors all come from a man aged 25 to 40 who received the YFV17D yellow fever vaccine.

This clonotype has just a few counts. This rearrangement joins TRBV7-2 to TRBJ2-1; D gene uncertain. Germline CDR1 and CDR2: SGHTA and FQGNSA. V was shortened by 2 bases and J by 8 bases, with 10 bases between the two germline ends. The CDR3 length is 13 residues. The CDR3 bases are TGTGCCAGCAGCTTATTTGTCCGCGATGAGCAGTTCTTC. This codes for CASSLFVRDEQFF.

This clonotype was seen only a few times. The chain has TRBV20-1 and TRBJ2-1; 7 bases agree with TRBD2. The CDR3 runs to 12 residues. Germline assignment: CDR1 DFQATT and CDR2 SNEGSKA (reference sequence). The V gene end was trimmed by 7 bases and the J gene end by 5 bases; junction bases not matched to a gene: 5. CDR3 bases: TGCAGTGTTCGGACTAGGAACAATGAGCAGTTCTTC. This sequence encodes CSVRTRNNEQFF.

V and J are TRBV4-1 and TRBJ2-5; maybe TRBD2 (6 bases). Trimming pared 3 bases from V and 0 bases from J, leaving 14 bases between. Germline V gives CDR1 MGHRA, CDR2 YSYEKL. The CDR3 runs 16 residues. The CDR3 DNA reads as TGCGCCAGCAGCCATGACCCTGGGGGGTACCAAGAGACCCAGTACTTC. Translated: CASSHDPGGYQETQYF.

The chain uses TRBV21-1 and TRBJ2-3; the listed D gene, TRBD2, was not tested against the DNA. TRBV21-1 is recorded as a pseudogene. The CDR3 contains 15 residues. CDR3 sequence (DNA): TGTGCCAGCAGGCCTGGAGTAGCGAACACAGATACGCAGTATTTT. This gives the protein CASRPGVANTDTQYF.

The chain links TRBV20-1 to TRBJ2-1; TRBD1 matches at 8 bases. CDR1 and CDR2 (germline): DFQATT, SNEGSKA (reference sequence). V trimming: 7 bases; J trimming: 0 bases; junction bases outside the gene matches: 5. The CDR3 runs 14 residues. The CDR3 loop is CSVQDRGSYNEQFF. The CDR3 DNA reads as TGCAGTGTTCAAGACAGGGGCTCCTACAATGAGCAGTTCTTC.

V usage is TRBV10-3 and J usage is TRBJ2-2; D may be TRBD2 (5 bases). The CDR3 spans 13 residues. The germline V and J ends were trimmed by 5 bases and 4 bases, with 8 bases remaining between them. Per the germline V gene, CDR1 is ENHRY and CDR2 is SYGVKD. For the CDR3, the DNA is TGTGCCATCAGTCCGGGGTCCACCGGGGAGCTGTTTTTT. This translates into CAISPGSTGELFF.

This rearrangement joins TRBV15 to TRBJ2-5; D remains unclear. The CDR3 has 12 amino acids. Germline CDR1 reads LNHNV; CDR2 reads YYDKDF (reference sequence). V was pared by 5 bases and J by 1 base, with 5 bases between. CDR3 in amino acids: CATSRLQETQYF. In DNA, the CDR3 is TGTGCCACCAGCCGCCTCCAAGAGACCCAGTACTTC. The variable domain in full, completed from reference TRBV15 and TRBJ2-5, reads DAMVIQNPRYQVTQFGKPVTLSCSQTLNHNVMYWYQQKSSQAPKLLFHYYDKDFNNEADTPDNFQSRRPNTSFCFLDIRSPGLGDTAMYLCATSRLQETQYFGPGTRLLVL.

The V gene is TRBV29-1, the J gene TRBJ2-7; 12 nucleotides align to TRBD1. V dropped 4 bases and J dropped 1; count of bases not matched to a gene: 5. The CDR3 is made up of 15 amino acids. Germline CDR1 SQVTM, CDR2 ANQGSEA. CDR3 region: CSVGRGQGASYEQYF. The CDR3 DNA follows: TGCAGCGTTGGGAGGGGACAGGGGGCTTCCTACGAGCAGTACTTC.

The V and J genes are TRBV7-8 and TRBJ2-1; D ambiguous. CDR1 and CDR2 (germline): SGHVS, FQNEAQ. This CDR3 is 14 amino acids long. V lost 3 bases and J 4 bases, leaving 10 bases between the germline ends. CDR3 in amino acids: CASSFRFTYNEQFF. The CDR3 coding sequence is TGTGCCAGCAGCTTTCGGTTTACTTACAATGAGCAGTTCTTC.

CDR3 amino acids: CSVVPDPPAYEQYF. The CDR3 DNA follows: TGCAGCGTTGTCCCAGACCCCCCTGCCTACGAGCAGTACTTC. The chain couples TRBV29-1 to TRBJ2-7, with D unclear. Trimming removed 4 bases at V and 2 bases at J, with 15 bases between. Germline loops: CDR1 SQVTM, CDR2 ANQGSEA. This CDR3 spans 14 amino acids.

The chain carries TRBV7-2 and TRBJ2-2; no clear D gene. V lost 3 bases to trimming and J lost 0 bases, with 14 bases between them. Germline V gene sequence: CDR1 SGHTA, CDR2 FQGNSA. The CDR3 sequence is 17 residues long. CDR3 coding DNA: TGTGCCAGCAGCTTCTCCCTTGGCCACACGAACACCGGGGAGCTGTTTTTT. This codes for CASSFSLGHTNTGELFF.

This clonotype was picked up a small number of times. J is TRBJ2-1 and V is TRBV5-1, with 7 bases aligning to TRBD2. This CDR3 is 16 amino acids long. The V segment lost 0 bases and the J segment 5 bases; nucleotides outside the gene matches: 8. Per the germline V gene, CDR1 is SGHRS and CDR2 is YFSETQ. For the CDR3, the DNA is TGCGCCAGCAGCTTGGGGCCAGCGGGAATCAACAATGAGCAGTTCTTC. This gives the protein CASSLGPAGINNEQFF. The variable domain in full, completed from reference TRBV5-1 and TRBJ2-1, reads KAGVTQTPRYLIKTRGQQVTLSCSPISGHRSVSWYQQTPGQGLQFLFEYFSETQRNKGNFPGRFSGRQFSNSRSEMNVSTLELGDSALYLCASSLGPAGINNEQFFGPGTRLTVL.

The chain couples TRBV20-1 to TRBJ2-7; 8 bases map to TRBD2. The germline V gene has CDR1 DFQATT and CDR2 SNEGSKA (reference sequence). V dropped 6 bases and J dropped 0; count of bases not matched to a gene: 7. The CDR3 totals 14 residues. The CDR3 loop reads CSAISGESSYEQYF. The DNA for the CDR3 is TGCAGTGCCATTAGCGGGGAGAGCTCCTACGAGCAGTACTTC.

This clonotype was counted a few times. V and J are TRBV7-8 and TRBJ2-7; TRBD2 matches at 7 bases. The CDR3 has 14 residues. After removal of 5 bases from V and 5 bases from J, the junction contained 9 bases not matched to a gene. The germline V gene encodes CDR1 SGHVS and CDR2 FQNEAQ. The chain's CDR3 is CASSPREEIDEQYF. As DNA, the CDR3 is TGTGCCAGCAGCCCCCGGGAGGAAATCGACGAGCAGTACTTC. The full variable domain, in which reference TRBV7-8 and TRBJ2-7 provide the parts outside the CDR3, is GAGVSQSPRYKVAKRGQDVALRCDPISGHVSLFWYQQALGQGPEFLTYFQNEAQLDKSGLPSDRFFAERPEGSVSTLKIQRTQQEDSAVYLCASSPREEIDEQYFGPGTRLTVT.

The chain carries TRBV6-2 or TRBV6-3 and TRBJ1-1, with unresolved D. V shed 6 bases and J shed 4 bases, with 18 bases lying between them. The CDR3 sequence is 15 residues long. In germline, CDR1 is MNHEY, CDR2 SVGEGT. The CDR3 region has the DNA TGTGCCAGCAGCCCCTATGGTATCTCTCGCACTGAAGCTTTCTTT. Protein sequence: CASSPYGISRTEAFF.

The J gene is TRBJ1-2, the V gene TRBV30; D call uncertain. The CDR3 totals 12 residues. Germline V gives CDR1 GTSNPN, CDR2 SVGIG (reference sequence). V was shortened by 7 bases and J by 4 bases, with 13 bases between the two germline ends. CDR3 nucleotide sequence: TGTGCCTCCCAAACCCTCACCTATGGCTACACCTTC. This codes for CASQTLTYGYTF.

The gene calls are TRBV6-2 or TRBV6-3 and TRBJ2-1; D is unclear. Germline loops: CDR1 MNHEY, CDR2 SVGEGT. This CDR3 has 10 residues. Trimming removed 8 bases from V and 6 bases from J, with 5 bases in between. The CDR3 coding sequence is TGTGCCAGCGGTAGCAATGAGCAGTTCTTC. Translating it yields CASGSNEQFF.

This chain connects TRBV18 to TRBJ2-2, with D possibly matching TRBD1 (5 bases). The length of the CDR3 is 16 residues. CDR1 is KGHSH, CDR2 LQKENI, per germline. Trimming left V 4 bases short and J 0 bases short, with 12 bases between. This CDR3 is CASSQQVIANTGELFF. DNA of the CDR3: TGTGCCAGCTCACAACAGGTGATCGCGAACACCGGGGAGCTGTTTTTT.

In its sample, this clonotype was seen a few times. The chain uses TRBV5-1 and TRBJ2-3, with 7 bases that match TRBD2. V dropped 8 bases and J dropped 0; count of bases not matched to a gene: 9. Germline CDR1 SGHRS, CDR2 YFSETQ. This CDR3 is 15 amino acids long. The CDR3 coding sequence is TGCGCCAGTACCGGGGGGACGTCTAGCACAGATACGCAGTATTTT. Protein product: CASTGGTSSTDTQYF.

The chain carries TRBV12-3 or TRBV12-4 and TRBJ1-2, with a possible D match to TRBD1 (5 bases). Between the trimmed V and J ends, which lost 6 bases and 5 bases, there was a span of 13 bases. The CDR3 has 13 amino acids. The CDR3 region has the DNA TGTGCCAGCAGCCCTGACAGCTCGTATGGCTACACCTTC. Residues: CASSPDSSYGYTF.

The chain carries TRBV11-1 and TRBJ1-2; D gene unclear. The CDR3 runs 17 residues. Between the trimmed V and J ends, which lost 2 bases and 4 bases, there was a span of 20 bases. Germline CDR1 SGHAT, CDR2 FQDESV (reference sequence). The CDR3 loop reads CASSLLGAGGNRYGYTF. Written as DNA, the CDR3 is TGTGCCAGCAGCTTACTAGGAGCAGGCGGGAATCGCTATGGCTACACCTTC.

This clonotype was seen a few times. The genes are TRBV5-8 and TRBJ2-1; D might be TRBD1 (6 bases). CDR3 length equals 13 residues. Trimming took off 6 bases at V and 10 bases at J, with 17 bases between the two ends. Germline V gene lookup returns CDR1 SGHTS and CDR2 YDEGEE. CDR3 in DNA: TGTGCCAGCACCAAACCTGGGGGCTGGGAGCAGTTCTTC. This encodes CASTKPGGWEQFF.

This clonotype was detected many times. The chain links TRBV5-1 to TRBJ2-1; D not resolved. V lost 0 bases to trimming and J lost 12 bases, with 22 bases between them. The CDR3 has 16 amino acids. CDR1 is SGHRS and CDR2 is YFSETQ in the germline V gene. The CDR3 region is CASSLAEAFGVVSQFF. DNA of the CDR3: TGCGCCAGCAGCTTGGCCGAGGCTTTCGGAGTAGTCTCGCAGTTCTTC.

The rearrangement uses TRBV20-1 and TRBJ2-7, with 7 bases fitting TRBD1. The CDR3 is 11 amino acids. The V gene's germline CDR1 is DFQATT and CDR2 SNEGSKA (reference sequence). Unmatched junction bases numbered 5, after V lost 6 bases and J lost 6 bases. The CDR3 bases are TGCAGTGCCCAAACAGGGGTCGAGCAGTACTTC. It specifies CSAQTGVEQYF.

The J gene is TRBJ2-5, the V gene TRBV7-2; D unresolved. The V gene's germline CDR1 is SGHTA and CDR2 FQGNSA. Trimming removed 0 bases at V and 5 bases at J, with 10 bases between. This CDR3 comprises 14 residues. CDR3 sequence reads: CASSLAVHGETQYF. As DNA, the CDR3 is TGTGCCAGCAGCTTAGCTGTCCACGGGGAGACCCAGTACTTC. Filled out from reference TRBV7-2 and TRBJ2-5, the complete variable domain reads GAGVSQSPSNKVTEKGKDVELRCDPISGHTALYWYRQSLGQGLEFLIYFQGNSAPDKSGLPSDRFSAERTGGSVSTLTIQRTQQEDSAVYLCASSLAVHGETQYFGPGTRLLVL.

This clonotype was counted only a few times. V and J are TRBV7-6 and TRBJ2-6, with no clear D. V lost 1 base and J 0 bases, leaving 4 bases between the germline ends. The CDR3 covers 15 residues. Germline loops: CDR1 SGHVS, CDR2 FNYEAQ. The chain's CDR3 is CASSLDNSGANVLTF. CDR3 coding DNA: TGTGCCAGCAGCTTAGACAACTCTGGGGCCAACGTCCTGACTTTC.

This clonotype appeared a few times. This rearrangement joins TRBV5-1 to TRBJ2-7, with 8 bases identical to TRBD2. Trimming cost V 4 bases and J 5 bases; bases outside gene matches: 11. The CDR3 extends over 15 amino acids. CDR1 and CDR2 from the germline V gene are SGHRS and YFSETQ. CDR3 loop: CASSIIAGNSDEQYF. The CDR3 DNA is TGCGCCAGCAGCATCATAGCGGGAAATAGCGACGAGCAGTACTTC.